These T cell receptor beta chains were read from a single sample in a study of Graves' ophthalmopathy and Graves' hyperthyroidism. In TCRdb, the multiplex PCR reads were re-called with MiXCR into one record per CDR3 protein. The sample includes 650,000 to 900,000 distinct CDR3 sequences, roughly two fifths of them seen just once. What was sequenced was peripheral blood. These receptors all come from an adult man with Graves' ophthalmopathy. CDR3s include the opening cysteine and the closing phenylalanine or tryptophan. The order of the fields is V gene, clone size, D gene, J gene, CDR3 protein, CDR3 DNA. The D gene is left open where the match is weak. Some rows have no size entry. The others give once, few or many, or a class for an expanded clone.

TRBV10-3,-,-,TRBJ1-2,CAISESQWGSYGYTF,TGTGCCATCAGTGAGTCGCAATGGGGGTCTTACGGCTACACCTTC
TRBV10-1,many,-,TRBJ1-1,CASSPSRGTEAFF,TGCGCCAGCAGTCCGAGCCGAGGCACTGAAGCTTTCTTT
TRBV5-1,-,-,TRBJ2-5,CARSYGTLGETQYF,TGCGCCAGAAGCTACGGGACGCTCGGAGAGACCCAGTACTTC
TRBV7-8,-,-,TRBJ2-7,CASSFVRSYEQYF,TGTGCCAGCAGCTTCGTCAGGAGTTACGAGCAGTACTTC
TRBV29-1,-,-,TRBJ1-1,CSLLRADEAFF,TGCAGCTTATTACGGGCGGACGAAGCTTTCTTT
TRBV11-2,-,-,TRBJ1-1,CASRDTYTEAFF,TGTGCCAGCAGGGACACCTACACTGAAGCTTTCTTT
TRBV4-1,-,TRBD1,TRBJ1-4,CASSQFRDSNEKLFF,TGCGCCAGCAGCCAATTCCGGGACAGTAATGAAAAACTGTTTTTT
TRBV20-1,many,TRBD1,TRBJ1-1,CSALQLGTGDPEAFF,TGCAGTGCTCTCCAACTGGGGACAGGGGACCCTGAAGCTTTCTTT
TRBV10-3,-,TRBD2,TRBJ2-7,CAISYGPGGPYEQYF,TGTGCCATCAGTTACGGGCCGGGAGGGCCCTACGAGCAGTACTTC
TRBV10-3,-,-,TRBJ2-6,CASRVRSGANVLTF,TGTGCCAGCAGGGTCCGCTCTGGGGCCAACGTCCTGACTTTC
TRBV6-5,few,TRBD1,TRBJ1-2,CASSDYSTGFYGYTF,TGTGCCAGCAGTGATTACTCGACAGGGTTTTATGGCTACACCTTC